This entry lists 22 T cell receptor beta chains sequenced from one sample in a study of metastatic and nonmetastatic thyroid tumors. TCRdb reanalyzed the PCR reads with MiXCR. The sample shows 15,000 or so clones, approximately 3.9% of them seen only once. No treatment had been given to any patient before thyroid surgery. The sequenced sample was tumor tissue. The receptors here all came from a female donor with papillary thyroid cancer or a benign thyroid nodule (not recorded which). Some clones in this sample may be carry-over from other donors' samples.

This clone has a handful of counts. The chain uses TRBV6-2 or TRBV6-3 and TRBJ2-1, with no clear D. CDR1 and CDR2 (germline): MNHEY, SVGEGT. V lost 5 bases and J lost 4, with 12 bases in between. The CDR3 length is 14 residues. DNA of the CDR3: TGTGCCAGCAGTCTCCAAACGGGTTACAATGAGCAGTTCTTC. It specifies CASSLQTGYNEQFF.

The chain links TRBV6-1 to TRBJ1-2; D remains unclear. The germline V and J ends were trimmed by 7 bases and 2 bases, with 11 bases remaining between them. The CDR3 totals 13 residues. Germline V lookup: CDR1 MNHNS, CDR2 SASEGT. In DNA form, the CDR3 reads TGTGCCAGCACCGAGGCGGGGAACTATGGCTACACCTTC. Residues: CASTEAGNYGYTF.

The chain recombines TRBV20-1 with TRBJ1-1; 8 bases fit TRBD1. Germline V gene sequence: CDR1 DFQATT, CDR2 SNEGSKA (reference sequence). The length of the CDR3 is 12 residues. Germline trimming cut 6 bases from V and 4 bases from J; bases unmatched to any gene: 4. CDR3 in amino acids: CSALGQGTEAFF. CDR3 bases: TGCAGTGCCTTAGGACAGGGCACTGAAGCTTTCTTT.

The chain links TRBV18 to TRBJ2-5, with TRBD2 matching 8 bases. The CDR3 runs to 17 residues. J gave up 7 bases and V 2 bases, and 15 bases lay outside the gene matches. From germline, CDR1 is KGHSH and CDR2 LQKENI. CDR3 coding DNA: TGTGCCAGCTCACCAGGAGCGGGAGCTCAAGGGTTAAGGACCCAGTACTTC. It translates to CASSPGAGAQGLRTQYF.

This clone was seen repeatedly, ten times or more. Without the conserved terminal phenylalanine or tryptophan, this CDR3 likely stems from a read error. No DNA is shown, since the ends of the CDR3 on it are uncertain; the CDR3 is the one TCRdb lists. The rearrangement uses TRBV6-1 and TRBJ1-2. Per the germline V gene, CDR1 is MNHNS and CDR2 is SASEGT. The CDR3 length equals 9 residues, ends included. CDR3 residues: CASREAASE.

The rearrangement uses TRBV6-1 and TRBJ1-2; D may be TRBD1 (6 bases). The CDR3 has 15 residues. From germline, CDR1 is MNHNS and CDR2 SASEGT. Trimming shortened V by 10 bases and J by 3 bases, and 21 bases separated the two germline ends. The CDR3 region is CATTPWTDSDYGYTF. The CDR3 DNA follows: TGTGCCACCACACCCTGGACAGACAGCGACTATGGCTACACCTTC.

The rearrangement uses TRBV9 and TRBJ2-7; D may be TRBD1 (5 bases). CDR1 is SGDLS, CDR2 YYNGEE, per germline. The V end was cut by 3 bases, the J end by 3 bases, with 10 bases between. The CDR3 loop spans 13 amino acids. CDR3 sequence: CASSEGADYEQYF. The CDR3 DNA follows: TGTGCCAGCAGCGAAGGGGCTGACTACGAGCAGTACTTC.

This clone was counted a few times. The V and J genes are TRBV20-1 and TRBJ1-5; D ambiguous. V shed 5 bases and J shed 0 bases, with 11 bases lying between them. From germline, CDR1 is DFQATT and CDR2 SNEGSKA (reference sequence). The length of the CDR3 is 14 residues. CDR3: CSASGRISNQPQHF. CDR3 DNA sequence: TGCAGTGCTTCTGGACGTATTAGCAATCAGCCCCAGCATTTT.

The V and J genes are TRBV6-1 and TRBJ1-3; D ambiguous. Looked up from germline, CDR1 is MNHNS and CDR2 is SASEGT. This CDR3 contains 15 residues. Trimming pared 4 bases from V and 0 bases from J, leaving 10 bases between. The DNA for the CDR3 is TGTGCCAGCAGTGGGACGGTGACCTCTGGAAACACCATATATTTT. Protein product: CASSGTVTSGNTIYF.

This clone was counted a few times. The chain uses TRBV7-2 and TRBJ2-7; TRBD1 agrees at 8 bases. V gave up 5 bases and J gave up 3 bases; unmatched junction bases: 9. The germline V gene has CDR1 SGHTA and CDR2 FQGNSA. CDR3 length: 15 residues. CDR3 sequence: CASSPTGQGNYEQYF. Here the CDR3 DNA reads TGTGCCAGCAGCCCCACCGGACAGGGAAACTACGAGCAGTACTTC.

This clone was picked up a small number of times. This chain links TRBV12-3 or TRBV12-4 with TRBJ2-7; 8 bases map to TRBD1. Trimming took 2 bases from V and 11 from J; bases not matched to a gene: 5. This CDR3 region has 12 residues. Written as DNA, the CDR3 is TGTGCCAGCAGTTTAAGGGACAGGATCAAGTACTTC. Translating it yields CASSLRDRIKYF.

This clone has only a few counts. The rearrangement links TRBV19 to TRBJ1-5; D unclear. The CDR3 loop spans 12 amino acids. The V gene's germline CDR1 is LNHDA and CDR2 SQIVND (reference sequence). Trimming shortened V by 0 bases and J by 4 bases, and 1 base separated the two germline ends. The CDR3 protein is CASSIENQPQHF. The CDR3 nucleotides read TGTGCCAGTAGTATAGAAAATCAGCCCCAGCATTTT. Full variable domain (rest looked up from reference TRBV19 and TRBJ1-5): DGGITQSPKYLFRKEGQNVTLSCEQNLNHDAMYWYRQDPGQGLRLIYYSQIVNDFQKGDIAEGYSVSREKKESFPLTVTSAQKNPTAFYLCASSIENQPQHFGDGTRLSIL.

This clone was detected only a few times. The chain is built from TRBV5-1 and TRBJ2-3; tentative D call: TRBD1 (5 bases). Germline assignment: CDR1 SGHRS and CDR2 YFSETQ. The ends were cut back, 2 bases at V and 0 bases at J, with 13 bases in the middle. The CDR3 sequence is 16 residues long. Here the CDR3 DNA reads TGCGCCAGCAGCTTTTTCCGCCCAGGGAGCACAGATACGCAGTATTTT. This encodes CASSFFRPGSTDTQYF.

In this sample, this clone turned up a few times. V usage is TRBV12-3 or TRBV12-4 and J usage is TRBJ1-2; D not resolved. The CDR3 consists of 11 residues. The V and J ends lost 2 bases and 13 bases respectively, with 11 bases between them. The CDR3 nucleotides read TGTGCCAGCAGTTTACACGGCTTCTTCACCTTC. This codes for CASSLHGFFTF.

The sample holds many counts of this clone. The gene calls are TRBV7-2 and TRBJ1-5; D might be TRBD1 (5 bases). The CDR3 is 15 amino acids. V shed 6 bases and J shed 1 base, with 13 bases lying between them. Germline CDR1 reads SGHTA; CDR2 reads FQGNSA. As DNA, the CDR3 is TGTGCCAGCAGTAAAGGGACGGAGAGCAATCAGCCCCAGCATTTT. This sequence encodes CASSKGTESNQPQHF. Supplemented by reference TRBV7-2 and TRBJ1-5, the full variable domain reads GAGVSQSPSNKVTEKGKDVELRCDPISGHTALYWYRQSLGQGLEFLIYFQGNSAPDKSGLPSDRFSAERTGGSVSTLTIQRTQQEDSAVYLCASSKGTESNQPQHFGDGTRLSIL.

This clone occurred a few times. The chain combines TRBV19 with TRBJ2-3, with 10 bases matching TRBD2. Germline CDR1 and CDR2: LNHDA and SQIVND (reference sequence). The CDR3 length is 15 residues. Trimming cost V 3 bases and J 5 bases; bases outside gene matches: 5. CDR3 loop: CASSISAGGGDTQYF. DNA of the CDR3: TGTGCCAGTAGTATTTCAGCGGGAGGGGGAGATACGCAGTATTTT.

This sequence joins TRBV25-1 and TRBJ1-1, with D unclear. CDR1 MGHDK and CDR2 SYGVNS come from the germline V gene. V was cut by 7 bases and J by 1 base, with 10 bases left in between. The CDR3 is made up of 13 amino acids. This CDR3 reads CASKWAGNTEAFF. CDR3 bases: TGTGCCAGCAAGTGGGCCGGGAACACTGAAGCTTTCTTT.

This clone was picked up a small number of times. V and J are TRBV7-8 and TRBJ2-3, with D unclear. The CDR3 extends over 14 amino acids. With 1 base removed from V and 4 bases from J, the gap between germline ends came to 9 bases. The germline gives CDR1 SGHVS, CDR2 FQNEAQ. CDR3 loop: CASSLVSGADTQYF. The CDR3 coding sequence is TGTGCCAGCAGCTTAGTGTCAGGAGCAGATACGCAGTATTTT.

This clone appeared many times. The junction departs from the called germline gene at one end, perhaps through a read error. V is TRBV28 and J is TRBJ1-2; possibly TRBD1 for D (6 bases). This CDR3 is built from 16 residues. Germline lookup yields CDR1 MDHEN and CDR2 SYDVKM. The CDR3 region is CASSFGGGDTIYSYTF. The CDR3 nucleotides read TGTGCCAGCAGTTTTGGGGGGGGGGACACCATCTATAGCTACACCTTC.

The table lists this clone with a few counts. The chain carries TRBV11-2 and TRBJ1-2; D possibly corresponds to TRBD1 (6 bases). The ends were cut back, 5 bases at V and 6 bases at J, with 13 bases in the middle. This CDR3 comprises 13 residues. Germline CDR1 is SGHAT and CDR2 is FQNNGV. The CDR3 sequence is CASSQQGYHGYTF. The DNA for the CDR3 is TGTGCCAGCAGCCAACAGGGATACCATGGCTACACCTTC.

In this sample, this clone turned up a few times. Its ends do not fully match the called genes, so a read error is possible. The chain employs TRBV5-1 and TRBJ1-2; D not certain. Germline CDR1 SGHRS, CDR2 YFSETQ. This CDR3 is built from 14 residues. CDR3 nucleotides: TGCGCCAGCAGCTTGGCCACGATTAACCATGGCTACACCTTC. This sequence encodes CASSLATINHGYTF.

Concerning this clone itself: Other DNA sequences in this sample translate to the same CDR3. The chain is built from TRBV6-2 or TRBV6-3 and TRBJ2-5; D call uncertain. The CDR3 totals 11 residues. Germline assignment: CDR1 MNHEY and CDR2 SVGEGT. Trimming shortened V by 2 bases and J by 5 bases, and 3 bases separated the two germline ends. CDR3 sequence: CASSYGETQYF. The CDR3, as DNA: TGTGCCAGCAGTTACGGCGAGACCCAGTACTTC.